This TCR beta chain was captured by sequencing in a study of a mutant IDH1 vaccine in newly diagnosed glioma. Study in general: In weeks 1, 3, 5, 7, 11, 15, 19 and 23, patients were immunized, eight times in all.

Clones were read by immunoSEQ multiplex PCR, and TCRdb kept only the in-frame ones, dropping some. The sample records some 23,000 clones, about 80% being singletons. Notes on this clone: Antigen: not known.

The CDR3 runs 13 residues. Germline-derived CDR1 and CDR2 are LNHDA and SQIVND (reference sequence). Trimming took 6 bases from V and 5 from J, leaving 10 bases between them. The time point: week 11, during vaccination. Each dose of the vaccine consisted of 300 ug of mutant IDH1 20-mer peptide, with topical imiquimod. The rearrangement joins TRBV19 to TRBJ2-2; possibly TRBD2 for D (5 bases). The specimen was PBMCs, collected from a glioma patient whose treatment included an IDH1 peptide vaccine. The receptor's source is a woman under 30 with glioma. For the CDR3, the DNA is TGTGCCAGTAGGGGAGCTCCGACCGGGGAGCTGTTTTTT. As protein: CASRGAPTGELFF.